A single sample is the source of the 14 T cell receptor beta chains below, sequenced in a study of T cell repertoires in cytomegalovirus infection. TCRdb reanalysed the reads using MiXCR and keeps one entry per CDR3 protein. The table shows under 850,000 distinct CDR3 sequences, with 35% to 45% occurring only once. The sequenced sample consisted of PBMCs. The receptors stem from a human donor in good health (CMV status not recorded). Some clones in this sample may be carry-over from other donors' samples.

This clonotype was picked up many times. The chain joins TRBV7-2 to TRBJ1-1; no clear D. The V end was cut by 5 bases, the J end by 0 bases, with 10 bases between. This CDR3 comprises 14 residues. CDR1 SGHTA and CDR2 FQGNSA come from the germline V gene. CDR3 residues: CASSPQTVNTEAFF. For the CDR3, the DNA is TGTGCCAGCAGCCCGCAGACGGTGAACACTGAAGCTTTCTTT.

V usage is TRBV6-6 and J usage is TRBJ1-5; TRBD1 aligns across 7 bases. Germline values: CDR1 MNHNY, CDR2 SVGAGI (reference sequence). CDR3 length: 18 amino acids. V dropped 2 bases and J dropped 2; count of bases not matched to a gene: 12. The chain's CDR3 is CASSYDKTGEAGNQPQHF. The CDR3 DNA is TGTGCCAGCAGTTACGACAAAACAGGGGAAGCGGGCAATCAGCCCCAGCATTTT.

This clonotype was detected many times. The chain carries TRBV28 and TRBJ2-1; 7 positions agree with TRBD1. The V gene's germline CDR1 is MDHEN and CDR2 SYDVKM. Unmatched junction bases numbered 10, after V lost 5 bases and J lost 6 bases. The length of the CDR3 is 15 residues. The CDR3 region has the DNA TGTGCCAGCAGTCTCCGACAGGGTAAGGTCAATGAGCAGTTCTTC. Its translation: CASSLRQGKVNEQFF.

This clonotype was counted once. This chain links TRBV20-1 with TRBJ1-6; 7 positions match TRBD1. CDR3 length: 14 amino acids. J was trimmed by 6 bases and V by 6 bases; bases with no gene match: 8. The V gene's germline CDR1 is DFQATT and CDR2 SNEGSKA (reference sequence). This chain's CDR3 is CSAKRGQSNSPLHF. DNA of the CDR3: TGCAGTGCCAAAAGGGGACAGTCTAATTCACCCCTCCACTTT.

The chain is built from TRBV4-2 and TRBJ2-5, with 9 positions matching TRBD2. Germline V gene data show CDR1 as LGHNA and CDR2 as YNFKEQ. V lost 4 bases, J lost 4 bases, and 16 bases stayed unmatched. The CDR3 consists of 18 residues. For the CDR3, the DNA is TGTGCCAGCAGCCCCAGCGGGGTGGCGGGAGGGCCTTTAGAGACCCAGTACTTC. Translating gives CASSPSGVAGGPLETQYF.

As for this clonotype: This CDR3 fails to terminate in the conserved phenylalanine or tryptophan, so it likely reflects a read error. J is TRBJ1-2 and V is TRBV6-6, with 7 bases lining up with TRBD1. Looked up from germline, CDR1 is MNHNY and CDR2 is SVGAGI (reference sequence). The trim removed 2 bases at V and 4 bases at J, leaving 4 bases unmatched. The CDR3 loop spans 14 amino acids. The CDR3 loop is CASSYLGQTYGYTI. Here the CDR3 DNA reads TGTGCCAGCAGTTACCTGGGACAGACCTATGGCTACACCATC.

The chain uses TRBV20-1 and TRBJ2-2; either TRBD1 or TRBD2 may fit D (6 bases each). The germline V and J ends were trimmed by 3 bases and 6 bases, with 11 bases remaining between them. Germline CDR1 reads DFQATT; CDR2 reads SNEGSKA (reference sequence). CDR3 length: 13 amino acids. The CDR3 region is CSASTGGAGELFF. In DNA, the CDR3 is TGCAGTGCTAGTACCGGGGGCGCCGGGGAGCTGTTTTTT.

This clonotype was found a few times. The V gene is TRBV12-3 or TRBV12-4, the J gene TRBJ1-1; TRBD1 is a possible D gene (5 bases). V shed 2 bases and J shed 11 bases, with 15 bases lying between them. The CDR3 contains 13 residues. CDR3 protein: CASSLMGPGEAFF. CDR3 DNA sequence: TGTGCCAGCAGTTTAATGGGGCCCGGCGAGGCTTTCTTT.

This clonotype showed up just a few times. CDR3: CASSVEGSSDTQYF. Written as DNA, the CDR3 is TGTGCCAGCAGCGTCGAGGGGTCATCAGATACGCAGTATTTT. The J gene is TRBJ2-3, the V gene TRBV9, with D perhaps being TRBD1 or TRBD2 (5 bases each). The CDR3 runs 14 residues. Germline CDR1 and CDR2: SGDLS and YYNGEE. The V and J ends lost 2 bases and 4 bases respectively, with 11 bases between them.

The chain combines TRBV7-9 with TRBJ1-3; tentatively, D is TRBD1 (6 bases). V lost 1 base to trimming and J lost 2 bases, with 12 bases between them. The CDR3 totals 16 residues. Germline V gives CDR1 SEHNR, CDR2 FQNEAQ (reference sequence). CDR3 in amino acids: CASSLEGTIAGNTIYF. CDR3 nucleotides: TGTGCCAGCAGCTTAGAGGGGACAATAGCTGGAAACACCATATATTTT. The variable domain in full, completed from reference TRBV7-9 and TRBJ1-3, reads DTGVSQNPRHKITKRGQNVTFRCDPISEHNRLYWYRQTLGQGPEFLTYFQNEAQLEKSRLLSDRFSAERPKGSFSTLEIQRTEQGDSAMYLCASSLEGTIAGNTIYFGEGSWLTVV.

V is TRBV5-5 and J is TRBJ2-3; the match to TRBD2 covers 8 bases. There are 15 residues in the CDR3. Trimming at V came to 4 bases and at J to 7 bases, leaving 11 bases not matched to a gene. CDR1 is SGHKS, CDR2 YYEKEE, per germline (reference sequence). In DNA form, the CDR3 reads TGTGCCAGCAGCGACCCCCCCGGGGGGGCGAATACGCAGTATTTT. It encodes CASSDPPGGANTQYF.

This clonotype has just a few counts. The chain has TRBV19 and TRBJ2-6; TRBD2 is a possible D gene (7 bases). Germline-derived CDR1 and CDR2 are LNHDA and SQIVND (reference sequence). The V gene lost 7 bases and the J gene lost 3 bases, with 22 bases spanning the gap. This CDR3 comprises 18 residues. The CDR3 nucleotides read TGTGCCAGTACCCCTTGGGGGGGGCCTCGCGGTGGGGCCAACGTCCTGACTTTC. Translation gives CASTPWGGPRGGANVLTF.

CDR3 nucleotide sequence: TGTGCCAGCAGCCCTATCGCCGGGACTAGTCGAACAGATACGCAGTATTTT. Amino acid sequence: CASSPIAGTSRTDTQYF. The V call is TRBV28, the J call TRBJ2-3; 8 nucleotides line up with TRBD2. V dropped 6 bases and J dropped 3; count of bases not matched to a gene: 14. The CDR3 extends over 17 amino acids. Per germline, CDR1 MDHEN and CDR2 SYDVKM.

This chain joins TRBV28 and TRBJ2-2; no reliable D call. V lost 5 bases, J lost 12 bases, and 10 bases lay in between. CDR3 length equals 11 residues. Germline V CDR1 and CDR2: MDHEN, SYDVKM. DNA for the CDR3: TGTGCCAGCAGTACCCGGACGCAGCTGTTTTTT. Translating gives CASSTRTQLFF. The variable domain in full, completed from reference TRBV28 and TRBJ2-2, reads DVKVTQSSRYLVKRTGEKVFLECVQDMDHENMFWYRQDPGLGLRLIYFSYDVKMKEKGDIPEGYSVSREKKERFSLILESASTNQTSMYLCASSTRTQLFFGEGSRLTVL.